This TCR beta chain derives from a study of blood T cell repertoires in COVID-19. Study context: Acute and convalescent COVID-19 samples came from the United States, Italy and Spain. In each case, the material was cDNA or gDNA derived from T cells, B-cell-depleted T cells, or PBMCs.

The CDR3 sequence is 14 residues long. The V end was cut by 0 bases, the J end by 4 bases, with 7 bases between. Germline CDR1 reads MNHEY; CDR2 reads SVGEGT. The authors' processing: Counts of nucleated cells, estimated from reference gene primer amplification, were obtained. The method was immunoSEQ multiplex PCR; TCRdb's version includes in-frame clones alone and lacks a portion of them. V, J and clone size derive from that table, while D and trimming were established from the DNA sequence. This sample carries 100,000 or so clones, less than 80% of them seen once, and the ten largest clones take under 15%.

Sequencing was carried out using peripheral blood. The chain has TRBV6-2 or TRBV6-3 and TRBJ2-1; no clear D. The clonotype comes from a woman of 80 years or more with acute or convalescent COVID-19. This chain's CDR3 is CASSYSRVYNEQFF. CDR3 sequence (DNA): TGTGCCAGCAGTTACTCCCGGGTTTACAATGAGCAGTTCTTC.